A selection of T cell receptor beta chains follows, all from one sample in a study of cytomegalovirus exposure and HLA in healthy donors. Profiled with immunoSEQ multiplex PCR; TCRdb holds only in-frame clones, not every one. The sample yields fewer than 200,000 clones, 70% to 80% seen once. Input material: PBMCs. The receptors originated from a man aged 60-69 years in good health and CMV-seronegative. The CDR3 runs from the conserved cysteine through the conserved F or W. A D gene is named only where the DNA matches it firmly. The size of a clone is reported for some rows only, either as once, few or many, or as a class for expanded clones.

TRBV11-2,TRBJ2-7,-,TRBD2,TGTGCCAGCAGAGCCTGGGGACTAGCGGCCCCGGAGCCCTACGAGCAGTACTTC,CASRAWGLAAPEPYEQYF
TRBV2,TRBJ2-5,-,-,TGTGCCAGCAGTGACGACCCCAGGGCGCAAGAGACCCAGTACTTC,CASSDDPRAQETQYF
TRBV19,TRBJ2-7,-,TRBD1,TGTGCCAGTAGTATAGTTGGGACAGCGGACTACGAGCAGTACTTC,CASSIVGTADYEQYF
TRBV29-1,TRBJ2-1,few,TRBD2,TGCAGCGTTGAAGAGGGACTAGCGGACAAGCAGTTCTTC,CSVEEGLADKQFF
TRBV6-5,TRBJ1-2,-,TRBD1,TGTGCCAGCAGGTTAAACGTGGGACAGGGGGGCGGCTACACCTTC,CASRLNVGQGGGYTF
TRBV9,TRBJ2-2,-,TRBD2,TGTGCCAGCAGCGTAGGGGTCGGTCTAGCGGACACCGGGGAGCTGTTTTTT,CASSVGVGLADTGELFF
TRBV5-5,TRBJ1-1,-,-,TGTGCCAGCAGCTTGTCAGGGGACACTGAAGCTTTCTTT,CASSLSGDTEAFF
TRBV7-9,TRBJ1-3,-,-,TGTTCCAGCAGCTTAGAACCGGCAGGGCTAATCTCTGGAAACACCATATATTTT,CSSSLEPAGLISGNTIYF
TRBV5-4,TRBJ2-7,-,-,TGTGCCAGCAGCTTGAAGGTTTGGGGCCAGGGCACCTACGAGCAGTACTTC,CASSLKVWGQGTYEQYF
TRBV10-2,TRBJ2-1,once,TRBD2,TGCGCCAGCAGTGGTGAGACTAGCGTATACAATGAGCAGTTCTTC,CASSGETSVYNEQFF
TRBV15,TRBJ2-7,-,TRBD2,TGTGCCACCAGCGGCGAACCAGGACTAGCGGGAGGGTCCTACGAGCAGTACTTC,CATSGEPGLAGGSYEQYF
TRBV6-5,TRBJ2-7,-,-,TGTGCCAGCAGTTACTCCTCGTTGAGCACCTACGAGCAGTACTTC,CASSYSSLSTYEQYF
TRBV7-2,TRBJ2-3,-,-,TGTGCCAGCAGCTTAACTAGTTTTTCGGATACGCAGTATTTT,CASSLTSFSDTQYF